The 22 T cell receptor beta chains listed next were all sequenced from one sample in a study of blood T cells in healthy people across ages. Primed by a sample-barcoded 5' primer and a J-beta primer mix, a second PCR proceeded for roughly 6 to 12 cycles. TCRdb reprocessed the 5' RACE reads with MiXCR, giving one entry per CDR3 protein. The table records some 1.7 million distinct CDR3 sequences, 28% of them present only once. The sequencing sample was made of blood. The receptor source for this set is a woman between 25 and 40 years old in good health.

This clonotype turned up a few times. This chain uses TRBV5-6 with TRBJ2-3; no definite D call. V shed 1 base and J shed 2 bases, with 14 bases lying between them. CDR3 length: 16 amino acids. The germline V gene has CDR1 SGHDT and CDR2 YYEEEE. CDR3 in DNA: TGTGCCAGCAGCTTGCTTGGCTCACCCACCACAGATACGCAGTATTTT. Protein sequence: CASSLLGSPTTDTQYF. The entire variable domain, with the rest obtained from reference TRBV5-6 and TRBJ2-3, is as follows: DAGVTQSPTHLIKTRGQQVTLRCSPKSGHDTVSWYQQALGQGPQFIFQYYEEEERQRGNFPDRFSGHQFPNYSSELNVNALLLGDSALYLCASSLLGSPTTDTQYFGPGTRLTVL.

This clonotype was counted ten times or more. The V gene is TRBV6-6, the J gene TRBJ2-1; tentatively, D is TRBD2 (5 bases). Trimming removed 4 bases from V and 7 bases from J, with 8 bases in between. The length of the CDR3 is 12 residues. Germline V gives CDR1 MNHNY, CDR2 SVGAGI (reference sequence). The CDR3, as DNA: TGTGCCAGCAGTTCCCTAGCAAATGAGCAGTTCTTC. It specifies CASSSLANEQFF.

The chain uses TRBV28 and TRBJ1-6, with TRBD1 matching 11 bases. V lost 4 bases, J lost 8 bases, and 1 base stayed unmatched. The CDR3 has 14 amino acids. CDR1 is MDHEN, CDR2 SYDVKM, per germline. Here the CDR3 reads CASSWTGGYSPLHF. The CDR3 coding sequence is TGTGCCAGCAGTTGGACAGGGGGCTATTCACCCCTCCACTTT.

This clonotype was counted between two and nine times. The chain uses TRBV20-1 and TRBJ2-7; 12 bases agree with TRBD2. Per germline, CDR1 DFQATT and CDR2 SNEGSKA (reference sequence). V was clipped by 5 bases and J by 4 bases; unmatched bases: 9. The CDR3 has 15 residues. The CDR3 reads CSAGDLTSGGYEQYF. The DNA of the CDR3 is TGCAGTGCTGGGGATCTGACTAGCGGGGGTTACGAGCAGTACTTC.

This clonotype was seen at least ten times. V gene TRBV12-5 combines with J gene TRBJ2-5; D unresolved. V shed 0 bases and J shed 5 bases, with 4 bases lying between them. The CDR3 length is 12 residues. The germline V gene encodes CDR1 LGHNT and CDR2 FRNRAP. In nucleotides, the CDR3 is TGTGCTAGTGGTTTGGTACGGGAGACCCAGTACTTC. Residues: CASGLVRETQYF.

The V and J genes are TRBV20-1 and TRBJ1-3; D unresolved. The CDR3 runs 16 residues. Germline CDR1 and CDR2: DFQATT and SNEGSKA (reference sequence). V lost 0 bases to trimming and J lost 0 bases, with 12 bases between them. The chain's CDR3 is CSARDLDGDSGNTIYF. DNA for the CDR3: TGCAGTGCTAGAGACCTAGACGGAGACTCTGGAAACACCATATATTTT.

The V call is TRBV20-1, the J call TRBJ2-7, with 13 bases identical to TRBD2. Germline trimming cut 6 bases from V and 3 bases from J; bases unmatched to any gene: 5. CDR3 length: 14 amino acids. Germline-derived CDR1 and CDR2 are DFQATT and SNEGSKA (reference sequence). The CDR3 sequence is CSAERLAGGYEQYF. The CDR3, as DNA: TGCAGTGCGGAGAGACTAGCGGGGGGCTACGAGCAGTACTTC.

This clonotype has just a few counts. The V and J genes are TRBV7-2 and TRBJ2-1; 11 bases agree with TRBD1. The CDR3 contains 16 residues. V was pared by 1 base and J by 7 bases, with 6 bases of the junction left unmatched. Germline V gene data show CDR1 as SGHTA and CDR2 as FQGNSA. CDR3 region: CASSLVGQGARNEQFF. Here the CDR3 DNA reads TGTGCCAGCAGCTTAGTCGGACAGGGGGCGAGAAATGAGCAGTTCTTC.

The gene calls are TRBV4-1 and TRBJ2-3, with TRBD2 identical over 7 bases. The CDR3 is 16 residues long. From germline, CDR1 is MGHRA and CDR2 YSYEKL. The trim removed 3 bases at V and 6 bases at J, leaving 12 bases unmatched. The CDR3 sequence: CASSHQRLAFSDTQYF. CDR3 nucleotide sequence: TGCGCCAGCAGCCATCAACGACTAGCCTTTAGCGATACGCAGTATTTT.

The table lists this clonotype with a few counts. V usage is TRBV20-1 and J usage is TRBJ2-1, with 9 bases that match TRBD2. From germline, CDR1 is DFQATT and CDR2 SNEGSKA (reference sequence). V was pared by 6 bases and J by 0 bases, with 15 bases of the junction left unmatched. CDR3 size: 18 residues. The DNA for the CDR3 is TGCAGTGCCCCTGCGGGACTAGCATTATGGAGCTCCTACAATGAGCAGTTCTTC. It codes for CSAPAGLALWSSYNEQFF.

This clonotype was picked up a small number of times. The genes are TRBV3-1 and TRBJ2-7; no clear D. V lost 4 bases to trimming and J lost 3 bases, with 13 bases between them. Germline V gene lookup returns CDR1 LGHDT and CDR2 YNNKEL (reference sequence). The CDR3 covers 14 residues. The CDR3, as DNA: TGTGCCAGCAGCCTTGGACCGTCGAACTACGAGCAGTACTTC. Its protein is CASSLGPSNYEQYF.

This clonotype was detected many times. The chain carries TRBV6-5 and TRBJ2-5; 9 positions match TRBD1. V gave up 5 bases and J gave up 4 bases; unmatched junction bases: 5. The CDR3 extends over 14 amino acids. Looked up from germline, CDR1 is MNHEY and CDR2 is SVGAGI. CDR3: CASSANRGRETQYF. CDR3 coding DNA: TGTGCCAGCAGTGCCAACAGGGGGCGAGAGACCCAGTACTTC.

V gene TRBV20-1 combines with J gene TRBJ2-1, with 8 nucleotides matching TRBD1. Germline V gene data show CDR1 as DFQATT and CDR2 as SNEGSKA (reference sequence). V lost 1 base, J lost 12 bases, and 14 bases stayed unmatched. CDR3 length: 15 amino acids. CDR3 sequence reads: CSARAFDRGSDGQFF. The CDR3 nucleotides are TGCAGTGCTAGAGCTTTCGACAGGGGCTCGGATGGGCAGTTCTTC.

The V call is TRBV5-1, the J call TRBJ2-7, with 9 bases lining up with TRBD1. Germline V gene data show CDR1 as SGHRS and CDR2 as YFSETQ. The CDR3 totals 15 residues. Losses at the gene ends were 4 bases for V and 7 bases for J; bases not matched to a gene: 12. The CDR3 DNA is TGCGCCAGCAGCGCCACTCCTGGACAGGGGAAAGAGCAGTACTTC. Translated, it gives CASSATPGQGKEQYF.

V gene TRBV7-9 combines with J gene TRBJ1-4; D remains unclear. The CDR3 totals 17 residues. CDR1 is SEHNR and CDR2 is FQNEAQ in the germline V gene (reference sequence). V shed 4 bases and J shed 0 bases, with 15 bases lying between them. CDR3 region: CASSSPSRAPTNEKLFF. CDR3 nucleotide sequence: TGTGCCAGCAGCTCCCCAAGCAGAGCTCCAACTAATGAAAAACTGTTTTTT.

This clonotype was observed at least ten times. The J gene is TRBJ2-7, the V gene TRBV11-2; D unresolved. The CDR3 loop spans 14 amino acids. V dropped 0 bases and J dropped 1 base, with 7 bases sitting between them. Germline V lookup: CDR1 SGHAT, CDR2 FQNNGV. CDR3 nucleotides: TGTGCCAGCAGCTTAGAGGTGTCGTCCTACGAGCAGTACTTC. It yields the protein CASSLEVSSYEQYF.

V gene TRBV12-3 or TRBV12-4 combines with J gene TRBJ1-6; the match to TRBD1 covers 7 bases. This CDR3 has 15 residues. With V trimmed by 3 bases and J by 10 bases, 9 bases remained unmatched. CDR3 DNA sequence: TGTGCCAGCAGTTTGGGAGGGGGCGCGCCGTCACCCCTCCACTTT. Protein: CASSLGGGAPSPLHF.

There are a few counts of this clonotype. The genes are TRBV3-1 and TRBJ2-5; 7 bases map to TRBD2. Germline lookup yields CDR1 LGHDT and CDR2 YNNKEL (reference sequence). V shed 3 bases and J 9 bases; nucleotides not matched to a gene: 13. The CDR3 is 15 residues long. The CDR3: CASSHLSDLRGAQYF. In DNA form, the CDR3 reads TGTGCCAGCAGCCATCTCTCGGACCTCCGGGGGGCCCAGTACTTC.

The chain has TRBV29-1 and TRBJ2-7, with 7 positions matching TRBD2. The CDR3 runs 11 residues. The J segment lost 6 bases and the V segment lost 6 bases, leaving 5 bases of the junction unmatched. Germline CDR1 is SQVTM and CDR2 is ANQGSEA. The CDR3 protein is CSVGGETEQYF. CDR3 sequence (DNA): TGCAGCGTGGGGGGGGAGACCGAGCAGTACTTC.

Only a few counts were recorded for this clonotype. The chain couples TRBV28 to TRBJ2-2; the D is unclear. Germline V gives CDR1 MDHEN, CDR2 SYDVKM. The CDR3 is 13 amino acids. Trimming took off 2 bases at V and 5 bases at J, with 6 bases between the two ends. The CDR3 sequence: CASSLSLTGELFF. The CDR3, as DNA: TGTGCCAGCAGTTTAAGCCTAACCGGGGAGCTGTTTTTT.

The chain couples TRBV7-9 to TRBJ2-7, with TRBD1 matching 9 bases. The germline gives CDR1 SEHNR, CDR2 FQNEAQ (reference sequence). The CDR3 runs to 14 residues. The V gene end was trimmed by 1 base and the J gene end by 9 bases; junction bases not matched to a gene: 7. The CDR3 sequence: CASSLDRGLGGQYF. The CDR3 bases are TGTGCCAGCAGCTTAGACAGGGGGCTAGGGGGGCAGTACTTC. Drawing the rest from reference TRBV7-9 and TRBJ2-7, the complete variable domain is DTGVSQNPRHKITKRGQNVTFRCDPISEHNRLYWYRQTLGQGPEFLTYFQNEAQLEKSRLLSDRFSAERPKGSFSTLEIQRTEQGDSAMYLCASSLDRGLGGQYFGPGTRLTVT.

The V call is TRBV4-2, the J call TRBJ1-2; 7 bases are shared with TRBD1. J was trimmed by 7 bases and V by 3 bases; bases with no gene match: 17. Germline V gene data show CDR1 as LGHNA and CDR2 as YNFKEQ. This CDR3 has 17 residues. DNA of the CDR3: TGTGCCAGCAGCCACCAAAACGCCGGCAGGGGGGTTGGTGGCTACACCTTC. Its protein product is CASSHQNAGRGVGGYTF.